Below, 2 T cell receptor beta chains from the same sample are listed, as sequenced in a study of blood T cell repertoires in COVID-19. Only in-frame clones appear in the TCRdb table, and some are missing; sequencing was by immunoSEQ multiplex PCR. Counted here are 210,000 or so clones, around four fifths occurring once; the ten biggest clones make up 2.9%. The material sequenced was peripheral blood. All receptors come from a man over 45 with active or convalescent COVID-19.

This sequence joins TRBV6-1 and TRBJ2-5, with TRBD1 matching over 11 bases. CDR3 length: 19 amino acids. Germline trimming cut 0 bases from V and 0 bases from J; bases unmatched to any gene: 9. CDR1 and CDR2 (germline): MNHNS, SASEGT. CDR3 protein: CASSEAQGQGEAYQETQYF. CDR3 coding DNA: TGTGCCAGCAGTGAAGCGCAGGGACAGGGGGAGGCCTACCAAGAGACCCAGTACTTC.

J is TRBJ1-5 and V is TRBV6-5; a possible D gene is TRBD1 (5 bases). Germline V lookup: CDR1 MNHEY, CDR2 SVGAGI. Deletions cut 8 bases from V and 1 base from J, with 9 bases between. The CDR3 spans 13 residues. CDR3 nucleotide sequence: TGTGCCAGCCAGGGCAGGAGCAATCAGCCCCAGCATTTT. This codes for CASQGRSNQPQHF.